This T cell receptor (beta chain) was found in a study of naive and memory T cell subsets. General study points: Gini index rose across naive, CM, EM and EMRA in CD4 and CD8. No ground truth validated the naive and memory repertoire findings. In naive cells, over 90% of TCR sequences were seen only once.

Both TRBC1 and TRBC2 were covered by a beta constant-region primer of two equimolar oligonucleotides. Ligated cDNA was amplified by four rounds of PCR with nested alpha and beta constant-region primers and SP2. MiXCR was run by TCRdb on the UMI-ligation and nested PCR reads, yielding one entry per CDR3 protein. The sample includes about 120,000 distinct CDR3 sequences, about 36% of them seen just once. Trimming took 6 bases from V and 12 from J; bases not matched to a gene: 12. This CDR3 contains 15 residues. This clonotype was seen more than once but under ten times. What it binds is not known. The rearrangement joins TRBV12-3 or TRBV12-4 to TRBJ2-1; 12 nucleotides match TRBD2. This clonotype was sampled from a human donor in good health. Material for sequencing was central memory CD4+ T cells from blood. CDR3 loop: CASSPGLAGPKSQFF. CDR3 DNA: TGTGCCAGCAGCCCTGGACTAGCGGGACCCAAGTCGCAGTTCTTC.